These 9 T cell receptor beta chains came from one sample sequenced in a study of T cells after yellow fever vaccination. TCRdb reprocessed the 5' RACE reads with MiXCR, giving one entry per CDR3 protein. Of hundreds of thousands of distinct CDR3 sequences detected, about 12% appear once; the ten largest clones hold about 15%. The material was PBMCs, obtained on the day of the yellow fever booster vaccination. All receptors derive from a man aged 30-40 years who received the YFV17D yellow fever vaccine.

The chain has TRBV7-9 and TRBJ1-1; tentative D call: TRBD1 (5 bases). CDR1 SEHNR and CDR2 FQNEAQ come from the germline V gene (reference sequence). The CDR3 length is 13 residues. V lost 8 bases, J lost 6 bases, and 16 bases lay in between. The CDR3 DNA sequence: TGTGCCAGCGGCTCCCAGGGTTTTCCTGAAGCTTTCTTT. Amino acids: CASGSQGFPEAFF.

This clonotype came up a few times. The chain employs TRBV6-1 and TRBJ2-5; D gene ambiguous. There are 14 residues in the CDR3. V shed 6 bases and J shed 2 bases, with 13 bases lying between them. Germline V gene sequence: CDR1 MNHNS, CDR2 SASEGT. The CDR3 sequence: CASSPTMDQETQYF. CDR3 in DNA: TGTGCCAGCAGCCCCACGATGGATCAAGAGACCCAGTACTTC.

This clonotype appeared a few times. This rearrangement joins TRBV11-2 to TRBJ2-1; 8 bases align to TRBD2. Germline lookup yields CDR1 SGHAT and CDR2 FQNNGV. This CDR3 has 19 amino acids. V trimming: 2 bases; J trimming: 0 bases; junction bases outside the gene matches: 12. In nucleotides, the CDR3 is TGTGCCAGCAGCTTAAGGGCCCTAGCGGGTGCAAGCTCCTACAATGAGCAGTTCTTC. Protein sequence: CASSLRALAGASSYNEQFF.

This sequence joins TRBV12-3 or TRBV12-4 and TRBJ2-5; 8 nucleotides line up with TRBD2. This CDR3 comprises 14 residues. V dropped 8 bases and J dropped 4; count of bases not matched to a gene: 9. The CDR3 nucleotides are TGTGCCAGCGGACCAGCGGGAGTGGGAGAGACCCAGTACTTC. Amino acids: CASGPAGVGETQYF.

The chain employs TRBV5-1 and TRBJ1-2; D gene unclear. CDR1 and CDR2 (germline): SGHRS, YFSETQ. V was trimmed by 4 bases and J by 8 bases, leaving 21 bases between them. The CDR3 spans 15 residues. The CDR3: CASSQSGPLSWGYTF. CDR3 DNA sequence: TGCGCCAGCAGCCAATCCGGGCCTCTATCTTGGGGCTACACCTTC.

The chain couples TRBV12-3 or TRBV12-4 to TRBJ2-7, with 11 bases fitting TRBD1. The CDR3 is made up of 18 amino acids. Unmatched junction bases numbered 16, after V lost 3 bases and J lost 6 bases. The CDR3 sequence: CASSFGDRGFSGSSEQYF. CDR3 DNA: TGTGCCAGCAGTTTCGGGGACAGGGGGTTTAGCGGGAGTTCCGAGCAGTACTTC.

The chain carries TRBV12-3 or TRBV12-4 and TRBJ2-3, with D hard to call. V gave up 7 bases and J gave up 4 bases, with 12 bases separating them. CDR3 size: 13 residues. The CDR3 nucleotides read TGTGCCAGCAAAGGAGTCGTTTCAGATACGCAGTATTTT. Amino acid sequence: CASKGVVSDTQYF.

Written as DNA, the CDR3 is TGTGCCAGCAGCTCGCCCCGCTCTTGGAGGGATACGCAGTATTTT. This sequence encodes CASSSPRSWRDTQYF. The genes are TRBV11-2 and TRBJ2-3; D is possibly TRBD2 (5 bases). Germline V gene sequence: CDR1 SGHAT, CDR2 FQNNGV. V lost 4 bases to trimming and J lost 6 bases, with 17 bases between them. The CDR3 loop spans 15 amino acids.

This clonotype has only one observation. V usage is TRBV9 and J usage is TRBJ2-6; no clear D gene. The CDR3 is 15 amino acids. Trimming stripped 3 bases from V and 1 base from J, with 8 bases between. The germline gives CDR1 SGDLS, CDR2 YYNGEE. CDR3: CASSGASSGANVLTF. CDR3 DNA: TGTGCCAGCAGCGGAGCATCGTCTGGGGCCAACGTCCTGACTTTC.